The 7 T cell receptor beta chains below come from one sample, sequenced in a study of cytomegalovirus exposure and HLA in healthy donors. PCR used 60 Vbeta primers and 13 Jbeta primers. Assay used: immunoSEQ multiplex PCR; TCRdb lists only in-frame clones, some missing. The sample's table shows about 84,000 clones. Sequencing was performed on PBMCs. These receptors all stem from a middle-aged man in good health and CMV-seronegative.

The gene calls are TRBV19 and TRBJ2-1, with TRBD2 as a possible D gene (5 bases). The CDR3 is made up of 12 amino acids. Per germline, CDR1 LNHDA and CDR2 SQIVND (reference sequence). V lost 4 bases, J lost 7 bases, and 8 bases lay in between. CDR3 nucleotide sequence: TGTGCCAGTAGTACCGGGATAAATGAGCAGTTCTTC. Its protein product is CASSTGINEQFF.

The V call is TRBV11-2, the J call TRBJ1-5, with D possibly TRBD1 on 6 matching bases. CDR1 is SGHAT and CDR2 is FQNNGV in the germline V gene. The V gene lost 4 bases and the J gene lost 3 bases, with 10 bases spanning the gap. The CDR3 covers 14 residues. CDR3 in amino acids: CASSSQGSNQPQHF. In nucleotides, the CDR3 is TGTGCCAGCAGCTCACAGGGATCCAATCAGCCCCAGCATTTT.

This rearrangement joins TRBV7-3 to TRBJ2-3, with 8 bases identical to TRBD2. Unmatched junction bases numbered 3, after V lost 2 bases and J lost 2 bases. The CDR3 contains 15 residues. CDR1 is SGHTA, CDR2 FQGTGA, per germline. The CDR3 nucleotides read TGTGCCAGCAGCTTAGCGGGGGGCATCACAGATACGCAGTATTTT. This translates into CASSLAGGITDTQYF.

The chain carries TRBV10-3 and TRBJ2-7, with 7 positions matching TRBD2. Germline assignment: CDR1 ENHRY and CDR2 SYGVKD. The CDR3 is 14 amino acids. The V gene end was trimmed by 1 base and the J gene end by 3 bases; junction bases not matched to a gene: 3. CDR3 coding DNA: TGTGCCATCAGTGAGTTGACTAGCTTCTACGAGCAGTACTTC. Translation gives CAISELTSFYEQYF.

V gene TRBV4-1 combines with J gene TRBJ2-4; TRBD1 matches 8 bases. The V and J ends lost 5 bases and 1 base, in that order; junction bases with no gene match: 10. This CDR3 is 17 amino acids long. Germline CDR1 and CDR2: MGHRA and YSYEKL. The CDR3 reads CASSYDRGGEAKNIQYF. CDR3 DNA: TGCGCCAGCAGCTATGACAGGGGTGGGGAGGCCAAAAACATTCAGTACTTC.

The genes are TRBV18 and TRBJ1-5, with 7 nucleotides matching TRBD1. This CDR3 spans 13 amino acids. Unmatched junction bases numbered 4, after V lost 6 bases and J lost 5 bases. Germline V gene lookup returns CDR1 KGHSH and CDR2 LQKENI. In DNA form, the CDR3 reads TGTGCCAGCTCGCTGGACAGGTATCAGCCCCAGCATTTT. Amino acids: CASSLDRYQPQHF.

CDR3 sequence (DNA): TGTGCCAGCAGCATCCAAGCGGGATGGAATCAGCCCCAGCATTTT. This sequence encodes CASSIQAGWNQPQHF. The chain links TRBV7-6 to TRBJ1-5, with D hard to call. Germline V gives CDR1 SGHVS, CDR2 FNYEAQ. V lost 5 bases and J lost 4, with 15 bases in between. CDR3 length: 15 residues.